These 28 T cell receptor beta chains were sequenced from one sample in a study of regulatory T cells in long-lasting Graves disease. This sample's time point: newly diagnosed GD, antithyroid drugs for less than 3 months. PBMCs provided the RNA from which the TCR library was made. Researchers made TCR beta libraries by using iRepertoire HTBI primers and running Arm-PCR on CDR3 regions. A single record per CDR3 protein comes from TCRdb applying MiXCR to the multiplex PCR reads. The table shows 200,000 to 250,000 distinct CDR3 sequences, with approximately 18% occurring only once. The sample was also reused in another study, on T cells in Graves' hyperthyroidism and ophthalmopathy.

The source material was peripheral blood mononuclear cells (PBMCs), sampled at new diagnosis, from a patient treated with antithyroid drugs. Receptor source: a woman in her twenties or thirties with Graves disease.

In its sample, this clonotype was seen many times. This chain links TRBV11-2 with TRBJ1-3, with 7 bases that match TRBD1. The CDR3 extends over 14 amino acids. Per germline, CDR1 SGHAT and CDR2 FQNNGV. V gave up 5 bases and J gave up 2 bases; unmatched junction bases: 3. The CDR3 nucleotides read TGTGCCAGCAGCCGGACAGGCCCTGGAAACACCATATATTTT. This gives the protein CASSRTGPGNTIYF.

This clonotype was recorded many times. The chain joins TRBV7-2 to TRBJ2-5, with D unclear. Trimming removed 7 bases from V and 3 bases from J, with 12 bases in between. Germline values: CDR1 SGHTA, CDR2 FQGNSA. The CDR3 loop spans 13 amino acids. CDR3 nucleotides: TGTGCCAGCACCTCCTTCCTTGAAGAGACCCAGTACTTC. Its translation is CASTSFLEETQYF.

The CDR3 loop reads CASSIDRLAGDLETQYF. CDR3 DNA: TGTGCCAGTAGTATAGATCGACTAGCGGGAGATTTAGAGACCCAGTACTTC. The rearrangement links TRBV19 to TRBJ2-5, with TRBD2 identical over 12 bases. The germline gives CDR1 LNHDA, CDR2 SQIVND (reference sequence). Trimming cost V 0 bases and J 4 bases; bases outside gene matches: 6. This CDR3 has 17 amino acids.

V usage is TRBV5-1 and J usage is TRBJ2-5; 13 bases map to TRBD2. The DNA end is a closer match to TRBJ2-1, so the J assignment may be wrong. Germline V gives CDR1 SGHRS, CDR2 YFSETQ. The CDR3 spans 15 residues. Here the CDR3 reads CASSLILAGGVEQFF. CDR3 DNA sequence: TGCGCCAGCAGCTTGATACTAGCGGGAGGGGTTGAGCAGTTCTTC.

Ten or more counts support this clonotype. V is TRBV10-2 and J is TRBJ2-7; TRBD2 agrees at 7 bases. The CDR3 totals 14 residues. Germline trimming cut 8 bases from V and 0 bases from J; bases unmatched to any gene: 7. Germline CDR1 reads WSHSY; CDR2 reads SAAADI. CDR3 nucleotide sequence: TGCGCCAGCCGCGACGGCGGGAGCTCCTACGAGCAGTACTTC. Residues: CASRDGGSSYEQYF.

This clonotype was recorded at least ten times. The chain combines TRBV29-1 with TRBJ2-3; TRBD2 agrees at 12 bases. CDR3 size: 14 residues. Germline V gene sequence: CDR1 SQVTM, CDR2 ANQGSEA. Germline trimming cut 7 bases from V and 3 bases from J; bases unmatched to any gene: 5. The CDR3 region is CSAPTSGSTDTQYF. The CDR3 DNA is TGCAGCGCCCCGACTAGCGGGAGTACAGATACGCAGTATTTT.

This clonotype was recorded at least ten times. V usage is TRBV12-3 or TRBV12-4 and J usage is TRBJ2-2, with 9 bases matching TRBD2. V dropped 6 bases and J dropped 3; count of bases not matched to a gene: 5. This CDR3 is built from 15 residues. CDR3 amino acids: CASSPSGGYTGELFF. Here the CDR3 DNA reads TGTGCCAGCAGCCCAAGCGGGGGGTACACCGGGGAGCTGTTTTTT.

Ten or more counts support this clonotype. The genes are TRBV20-1 and TRBJ2-3, with D hard to call. CDR1 and CDR2 (germline): DFQATT, SNEGSKA (reference sequence). V shed 3 bases and J shed 0 bases, with 16 bases lying between them. The CDR3 consists of 16 residues. In DNA, the CDR3 is TGCAGTGCTAGCAGGAGCCGCGGCGGAAGCACAGATACGCAGTATTTT. Translation gives CSASRSRGGSTDTQYF.

Regarding this clonotype: This may be a read error: a much more frequent sequence differs by one nucleotide. The chain joins TRBV20-1 to TRBJ1-5; D is unclear. CDR1 and CDR2 (germline): DFQATT, SNEGSKA (reference sequence). CDR3 length equals 13 residues. As DNA, the CDR3 is TGCGGTGCTACCGGGCATAGCAATCAGCCCCAGCATTTT. Its protein is CGATGHSNQPQHF.

There are many counts of this clonotype. The chain combines TRBV3-1 with TRBJ1-4; maybe TRBD1 (5 bases). The CDR3 sequence is 14 residues long. In germline, CDR1 is LGHDT, CDR2 YNNKEL (reference sequence). V lost 1 base and J lost 7, with 10 bases in between. The CDR3 region is CASSQVMGGEKLFF. The CDR3 nucleotides read TGTGCCAGCAGCCAAGTAATGGGGGGTGAAAAACTGTTTTTT. The variable domain in full, completed from reference TRBV3-1 and TRBJ1-4, reads DTAVSQTPKYLVTQMGNDKSIKCEQNLGHDTMYWYKQDSKKFLKIMFSYNNKELIINETVPNRFSPKSPDKAHLNLHINSLELGDSAVYFCASSQVMGGEKLFFGSGTQLSVL.

Ten or more counts support this clonotype. The CDR3 DNA follows: TGTGCCAGCAGTGCGCGCCCAGGGGCAGAGCAGCCCCAGCATTTT. Translated, it gives CASSARPGAEQPQHF. V usage is TRBV6-1 and J usage is TRBJ1-5; the D gene is possibly TRBD1 (6 bases). The CDR3 totals 15 residues. Trimming shortened V by 4 bases and J by 7 bases, and 17 bases separated the two germline ends. CDR1 MNHNS and CDR2 SASEGT come from the germline V gene.

This clonotype was seen repeatedly, ten times or more. This chain uses TRBV11-2 with TRBJ2-3; D may be TRBD2 (7 bases). Germline-derived CDR1 and CDR2 are SGHAT and FQNNGV. V lost 5 bases to trimming and J lost 2 bases, with 17 bases between them. The CDR3 is 16 amino acids. CDR3 residues: CASSLGRGALTDTQYF. DNA for the CDR3: TGTGCCAGCAGCCTCGGTCGGGGGGCCCTCACAGATACGCAGTATTTT.

At least ten counts were recorded for this clonotype. This sequence joins TRBV6-2 or TRBV6-3 and TRBJ1-1, with D unresolved. The CDR3 runs to 15 residues. The germline V gene encodes CDR1 MNHEY and CDR2 SVGEGT. V lost 2 bases and J 6 bases, leaving 16 bases between the germline ends. The CDR3 DNA sequence: TGTGCCAGCAGTTACCCTCTACTGCGACGGGCTGAAGCTTTCTTT. It translates to CASSYPLLRRAEAFF.

Many counts were recorded for this clonotype. The rearrangement joins TRBV6-1 to TRBJ1-2; D is undetermined. V was shortened by 4 bases and J by 6 bases, with 21 bases between the two germline ends. The CDR3 has 16 residues. CDR1 is MNHNS and CDR2 is SASEGT in the germline V gene. Written as DNA, the CDR3 is TGTGCCAGCAGTGGACGCCCCCAAGGCTGGGCCCATGGCTACACCTTC. It encodes CASSGRPQGWAHGYTF.

The chain combines TRBV12-3 or TRBV12-4 with TRBJ1-2; D might be TRBD1 (6 bases). The length of the CDR3 is 17 residues. The V and J ends lost 5 bases and 3 bases respectively, with 22 bases between them. In DNA, the CDR3 is TGTGCCAGCAGTCCTTCACCTCACGGGGGGCATGACTATGGCTACACCTTC. Its protein product is CASSPSPHGGHDYGYTF.

This chain uses TRBV20-1 with TRBJ1-2; the match to TRBD1 covers 7 bases. The CDR3 has 15 residues. Germline V gene lookup returns CDR1 DFQATT and CDR2 SNEGSKA (reference sequence). Trimming cost V 0 bases and J 4 bases; bases outside gene matches: 8. CDR3 residues: CSARDRGQRIYGYTF. Here the CDR3 DNA reads TGCAGTGCTAGAGATCGGGGACAGAGGATCTATGGCTACACCTTC.

This clonotype turned up a few times. The CDR3 DNA is TGTGCCAGCAACGCGGAAAAAAATCAGCCCCAGCATTTT. Amino acids: CASNAEKNQPQHF. V is TRBV6-1 and J is TRBJ1-5, with D uncertain. This CDR3 is built from 13 residues. V was clipped by 7 bases and J by 4 bases, with 11 bases between them. Germline values: CDR1 MNHNS, CDR2 SASEGT.

This chain uses TRBV27 with TRBJ2-4; possibly TRBD1 for D (6 bases). With 2 bases removed from V and 9 bases from J, the gap between germline ends came to 11 bases. Germline V gives CDR1 MNHEY, CDR2 SMNVEV (reference sequence). The CDR3 contains 13 residues. CDR3 amino acids: CASSLTGSGIQYF. DNA of the CDR3: TGTGCCAGCAGTTTAACAGGGTCGGGCATTCAGTACTTC.

This clonotype occurred many times. The V call is TRBV20-1, the J call TRBJ2-1, with D perhaps matching TRBD2 (6 bases). Trimming removed 6 bases at V and 1 base at J, with 16 bases between. The CDR3 is 15 amino acids. In germline, CDR1 is DFQATT, CDR2 SNEGSKA (reference sequence). DNA of the CDR3: TGCAGTGCCCCCCCGAGCGGGCCTTCCTACAATGAGCAGTTCTTC. Its protein is CSAPPSGPSYNEQFF.

V and J are TRBV18 and TRBJ2-2; TRBD2 is a possible D gene (5 bases). CDR3 length: 16 amino acids. From germline, CDR1 is KGHSH and CDR2 LQKENI. V was clipped by 2 bases and J by 2 bases, with 12 bases between them. CDR3 coding DNA: TGTGCCAGCTCACCAACACAGACGGGAAACACCGGGGAGCTGTTTTTT. Its translation: CASSPTQTGNTGELFF.

At least ten counts were recorded for this clonotype. The chain carries TRBV7-9 and TRBJ2-1; D not certain. This CDR3 contains 11 residues. V was pared by 1 base and J by 10 bases, with 5 bases between. Looked up from germline, CDR1 is SEHNR and CDR2 is FQNEAQ (reference sequence). CDR3 in DNA: TGTGCCAGCAGCTTAGGGCCGGAGCAGTTCTTC. This sequence encodes CASSLGPEQFF.

This clonotype was counted between two and nine times. V usage is TRBV25-1 and J usage is TRBJ2-7, with a weak D call TRBD1 (5 bases). Trimming shortened V by 3 bases and J by 7 bases, and 16 bases separated the two germline ends. This CDR3 region has 14 residues. Germline V gene sequence: CDR1 MGHDK, CDR2 SYGVNS. The CDR3 loop reads CASSDLLAGKEQYF. The CDR3 DNA reads as TGTGCCAGCAGTGATCTTTTGGCAGGGAAAGAGCAGTACTTC.

This clonotype appeared a single time. Being one base from a much bigger clone, this may be a read error. The chain links TRBV20-1 to TRBJ2-1; 8 positions match TRBD2. V shed 3 bases, J shed 10 bases, and the junction held 14 bases outside the gene matches. Germline CDR1 and CDR2: DFQATT and SNEGSKA (reference sequence). The CDR3 length is 15 residues. This CDR3 is CSARVKGLGTYEQFF. As DNA, the CDR3 is TGCAGTGCTAGGGTGAAGGGACTAGGAACCTACGAGCAGTTCTTC.

The chain uses TRBV2 and TRBJ1-6; TRBD1 aligns across 9 bases. J lost 9 bases, V lost 6 bases, and 3 bases had no gene match. The CDR3 sequence is 13 residues long. The V gene's germline CDR1 is SNHLY and CDR2 FYNNEI. In DNA, the CDR3 is TGTGCCAGCAGGGGGACAGGGAGTTCACCCCTCCACTTT. Its translation is CASRGTGSSPLHF.

This clonotype was observed a few times. The rearrangement joins TRBV27 to TRBJ2-2, with D uncertain. This CDR3 is built from 14 residues. Germline CDR1 MNHEY, CDR2 SMNVEV (reference sequence). V was trimmed by 1 base and J by 5 bases, leaving 8 bases between them. Written as DNA, the CDR3 is TGTGCCAGCAGTTTATACCCCGGGACCGGGGAGCTGTTTTTT. Its protein is CASSLYPGTGELFF.

This clonotype was seen many times. In DNA form, the CDR3 reads TGTGCCAGCATGACTAGCGGGGATTCGGTCGAGCAGTACTTC. This encodes CASMTSGDSVEQYF. V and J are TRBV11-3 and TRBJ2-7, with 11 bases identical to TRBD2. Unmatched junction bases numbered 8, after V lost 7 bases and J lost 6 bases. CDR1 is SGHNT, CDR2 YENEEA, per germline. CDR3 length equals 14 residues.

This chain joins TRBV6-4 and TRBJ2-1; 10 bases match TRBD2. Germline loops: CDR1 MRHNA, CDR2 SNTAGT. V lost 2 bases, J lost 4 bases, and 2 bases stayed unmatched. This CDR3 spans 15 amino acids. This CDR3 is CASSDTSGNYNEQFF. The CDR3 bases are TGTGCCAGCAGTGACACTAGCGGGAATTACAATGAGCAGTTCTTC.

In its sample, this clonotype was seen many times. The chain combines TRBV27 with TRBJ2-7; 8 bases fit TRBD2. The CDR3 covers 15 residues. V dropped 8 bases and J dropped 2; count of bases not matched to a gene: 11. The germline V gene has CDR1 MNHEY and CDR2 SMNVEV (reference sequence). The CDR3 DNA reads TGTGCCAGCCGACGGGCGGGGGGCCCCGCCTACGAGCAGTACTTC. Its protein product is CASRRAGGPAYEQYF.